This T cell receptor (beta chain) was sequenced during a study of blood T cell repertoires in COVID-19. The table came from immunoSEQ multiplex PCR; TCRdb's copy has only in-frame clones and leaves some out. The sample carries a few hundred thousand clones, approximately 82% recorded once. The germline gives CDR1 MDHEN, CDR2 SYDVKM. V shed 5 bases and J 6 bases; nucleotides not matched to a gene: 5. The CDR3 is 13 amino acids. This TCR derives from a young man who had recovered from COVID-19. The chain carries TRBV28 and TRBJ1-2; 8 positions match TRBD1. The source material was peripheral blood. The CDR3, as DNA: TGTGCCAGCAGTCGACCGGACAGGGATGGCTACACCTTC. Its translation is CASSRPDRDGYTF.